The 22 T cell receptor beta chains presented below share a single source sample, sequenced in a study of regulatory T cells in long-lasting Graves disease. With iRepertoire HTBI primers and Arm-PCR of CDR3 regions, TCR beta libraries were built. A single record per CDR3 protein comes from TCRdb applying MiXCR to the multiplex PCR reads. The table lists some 500,000 distinct CDR3 sequences, less than 15% of them singletons, with 8% to 10% in the top ten. As for time point: newly diagnosed GD, antithyroid drugs for less than 3 months. RNA isolated from PBMCs was used to make the TCR library. This same sample was also taken into another study, of T cells in Graves' hyperthyroidism and ophthalmopathy.

Material: peripheral blood mononuclear cells (PBMCs), obtained at new diagnosis, from a patient treated with antithyroid drugs. Receptor source: a man younger than 45 with Graves disease.

The chain employs TRBV6-5 and TRBJ1-5; D is undetermined. Germline CDR1 reads MNHEY; CDR2 reads SVGAGI. The CDR3 length is 16 residues. V lost 3 bases, J lost 3 bases, and 15 bases lay in between. This CDR3 reads CASSYPGRIFNQPQHF. DNA for the CDR3: TGTGCCAGCAGTTATCCCGGACGGATATTCAATCAGCCCCAGCATTTT.

This clonotype was counted between two and nine times. The chain combines TRBV19 with TRBJ2-2, with D hard to call. The CDR3 totals 12 residues. Germline CDR1 and CDR2: LNHDA and SQIVND (reference sequence). Trimming stripped 1 base from V and 6 bases from J, with 3 bases between. The CDR3 coding sequence is TGTGCCAGTAGTATAGCGGCCGGGGAGCTGTTTTTT. Protein sequence: CASSIAAGELFF.

The gene calls are TRBV20-1 and TRBJ2-1; 8 positions agree with TRBD2. There are 16 residues in the CDR3. Unmatched junction bases numbered 13, after V lost 3 bases and J lost 6 bases. Germline CDR1 and CDR2: DFQATT and SNEGSKA (reference sequence). CDR3 sequence (DNA): TGCAGTGCTAGTTCCCCGGGAGGGAGAGGTTCCAATGAGCAGTTCTTC. Its protein is CSASSPGGRGSNEQFF.

This clonotype was detected only a few times. A much larger clonotype is one base distant, so this may be a read error. V gene TRBV20-1 combines with J gene TRBJ2-7, with TRBD1 matching 7 bases. Germline V gene data show CDR1 as DFQATT and CDR2 as SNEGSKA (reference sequence). This CDR3 has 16 residues. The CDR3 is CRARDRTGHTDYEQYF. CDR3 DNA: TGCAGAGCTAGAGATCGGACAGGACATACCGACTACGAGCAGTACTTC.

This clonotype has at least ten counts. The chain links TRBV5-1 to TRBJ1-1; 7 nucleotides agree with TRBD1. The V gene end was trimmed by 0 bases and the J gene end by 4 bases; junction bases not matched to a gene: 3. Germline loops: CDR1 SGHRS, CDR2 YFSETQ. This CDR3 contains 14 residues. The DNA for the CDR3 is TGCGCCAGCAGCTTGGGACAGGGTTTCACTGAAGCTTTCTTT. Protein: CASSLGQGFTEAFF. Drawing the rest from reference TRBV5-1 and TRBJ1-1, the complete variable domain is KAGVTQTPRYLIKTRGQQVTLSCSPISGHRSVSWYQQTPGQGLQFLFEYFSETQRNKGNFPGRFSGRQFSNSRSEMNVSTLELGDSALYLCASSLGQGFTEAFFGQGTRLTVV.

This clonotype showed up many times. The V and J genes are TRBV5-1 and TRBJ1-1; a possible D gene is TRBD1 (6 bases). V was shortened by 3 bases and J by 5 bases, with 23 bases between the two germline ends. CDR1 and CDR2 (germline): SGHRS, YFSETQ. This CDR3 comprises 17 residues. CDR3 in amino acids: CASSYATSRGRETEAFF. The CDR3 DNA reads TGCGCCAGCAGCTACGCAACATCTAGGGGGAGGGAAACTGAAGCTTTCTTT.

In its sample, this clonotype was seen many times. The chain couples TRBV9 to TRBJ1-2; no reliable D call. This CDR3 contains 15 residues. V gave up 0 bases and J gave up 1 base, with 10 bases separating them. From germline, CDR1 is SGDLS and CDR2 YYNGEE. CDR3 sequence reads: CASSVGLFGNYGYTF. DNA of the CDR3: TGTGCCAGCAGCGTAGGACTCTTCGGTAACTATGGCTACACCTTC.

This clonotype appeared many times. This chain links TRBV6-2 or TRBV6-3 with TRBJ1-1, with 8 nucleotides matching TRBD1. V was pared by 5 bases and J by 2 bases, with 7 bases of the junction left unmatched. Germline V gene data show CDR1 as MNHEY and CDR2 as SVGEGT. The CDR3 totals 15 residues. The chain's CDR3 is CASSSQGAGNTEAFF. DNA of the CDR3: TGTGCCAGCAGTAGCCAGGGGGCGGGAAACACTGAAGCTTTCTTT.

This clonotype was recorded once. The chain recombines TRBV20-1 with TRBJ2-7; 8 bases are a match to TRBD2. J gave up 7 bases and V 3 bases, and 11 bases lay outside the gene matches. The CDR3 length is 14 residues. The germline CDR1 and CDR2 sequences are DFQATT and SNEGSKA (reference sequence). CDR3 sequence: CSASQRGIGGEQYF. CDR3 bases: TGCAGTGCTAGCCAGCGGGGGATAGGTGGGGAGCAGTACTTC.

For this clonotype: The junction shows a germline mismatch at one end, possibly a read error. The rearrangement links TRBV3-1 to TRBJ2-1; possibly TRBD2 for D (6 bases). Per the germline V gene, CDR1 is LGHDT and CDR2 is YNNKEL (reference sequence). The CDR3 has 19 amino acids. The CDR3 DNA is TGTACCAGCAGCCAAGATCTTTCCTGGCGGGGAAGCTCCTACAATGAGCAGTTCTTC. Encoded protein: CTSSQDLSWRGSSYNEQFF.

In its sample, this clonotype was seen many times. The chain recombines TRBV18 with TRBJ2-2; D gene ambiguous. The CDR3 is 15 residues long. Germline CDR1 KGHSH, CDR2 LQKENI. The V gene lost 2 bases and the J gene lost 6 bases, with 13 bases spanning the gap. The DNA of the CDR3 is TGTGCCAGCTCACCAACCCCTGCGACATCCGGGGAGCTGTTTTTT. Amino acids: CASSPTPATSGELFF. Full variable domain (remainder filled in from reference TRBV18 and TRBJ2-2): NAGVMQNPRHLVRRRGQEARLRCSPMKGHSHVYWYRQLPEEGLKFMVYLQKENIIDESGMPKERFSAEFPKEGPSILRIQQVVRGDSAAYFCASSPTPATSGELFFGEGSRLTVL.

About this clonotype itself: A much larger clone lies a single base off, so this may be a read error. This sequence joins TRBV7-2 and TRBJ2-1; 7 positions agree with TRBD1. V lost 0 bases and J lost 6; bases outside the gene matches: 5. Germline lookup yields CDR1 SGHTA and CDR2 FQGNSA. CDR3 length: 15 residues. The CDR3, as DNA: TGTGCCAGCAGCTTAGCGGCCAGGGGGTTCAATGAGCAGTTCTTC. Its protein is CASSLAARGFNEQFF.

A word on this clonotype: This could be a read error, since a much larger clone is one nucleotide away. The genes are TRBV2 and TRBJ1-2; no definite D call. This CDR3 contains 12 residues. Between the trimmed V and J ends, which lost 4 bases and 10 bases, there was a span of 13 bases. In germline, CDR1 is SNHLY, CDR2 FYNNEI. The CDR3 spells CASSVAARDYTF. CDR3 nucleotide sequence: TGTGCCAGCAGTGTGGCGGCGCGGGACTACACCTTC.

The chain recombines TRBV4-2 with TRBJ2-2; D uncertain. V lost 1 base to trimming and J lost 0 bases, with 9 bases between them. Germline V gives CDR1 LGHNA, CDR2 YNFKEQ. The CDR3 is 16 amino acids. The CDR3 bases are TGTGCCAGCAGCCAAGGTCAGGACGCGAACACCGGGGAGCTGTTTTTT. Protein: CASSQGQDANTGELFF.

This chain links TRBV10-3 with TRBJ2-3, with unresolved D. Trimming took 6 bases from V and 1 from J, leaving 8 bases between them. Germline CDR1 and CDR2: ENHRY and SYGVKD. This CDR3 has 13 amino acids. The CDR3 coding sequence is TGTGCCATCAGAGGACCTCGCACAGATACGCAGTATTTT. Its protein is CAIRGPRTDTQYF.

This clonotype was counted ten times or more. The V call is TRBV9, the J call TRBJ1-5, with TRBD1 as a possible D gene (6 bases). The V end lost 3 bases, the J end lost 7 bases, and 11 bases lay between the germline ends. Germline V gene lookup returns CDR1 SGDLS and CDR2 YYNGEE. This CDR3 is 13 amino acids long. CDR3 nucleotides: TGTGCCAGCAGCGCAAACAGGGACCAGCCCCAGCATTTT. Protein product: CASSANRDQPQHF.

In this sample, this clonotype turned up many times. The chain carries TRBV7-9 and TRBJ2-7, with D hard to call. V lost 0 bases and J lost 0, with 12 bases in between. Germline loops: CDR1 SEHNR, CDR2 FQNEAQ (reference sequence). The CDR3 loop spans 16 amino acids. The CDR3 is CASSLAPGGSSYEQYF. CDR3 bases: TGTGCCAGCAGCTTAGCGCCTGGCGGTAGCTCCTACGAGCAGTACTTC. Supplemented by reference TRBV7-9 and TRBJ2-7, the full variable domain reads DTGVSQNPRHKITKRGQNVTFRCDPISEHNRLYWYRQTLGQGPEFLTYFQNEAQLEKSRLLSDRFSAERPKGSFSTLEIQRTEQGDSAMYLCASSLAPGGSSYEQYFGPGTRLTVT.

Of note for this clonotype: This may be a read error: a much more frequent sequence differs by one nucleotide. The V call is TRBV29-1, the J call TRBJ2-1, with 8 bases lining up with TRBD2. J was trimmed by 13 bases and V by 3 bases; bases with no gene match: 20. CDR1 is SQVTM and CDR2 is ANQGSEA in the germline V gene. This CDR3 region has 16 residues. The CDR3 DNA sequence: TGCAGCGTTGACACCCCCACCGGCCCCGGGAGGGAGGCCCAGTTCTTC. Its translation is CSVDTPTGPGREAQFF.

The V and J genes are TRBV25-1 and TRBJ1-6, with D possibly TRBD1 on 5 matching bases. Germline lookup yields CDR1 MGHDK and CDR2 SYGVNS. This CDR3 is built from 14 residues. V was clipped by 5 bases and J by 9 bases, with 14 bases between them. Here the CDR3 reads CASSHPTESSPLHF. The CDR3 DNA follows: TGTGCCAGCAGTCATCCGACAGAAAGTTCACCCCTCCACTTT.

This clonotype appeared many times. The chain couples TRBV20-1 to TRBJ2-1, with 14 bases identical to TRBD2. Trimming cost V 5 bases and J 0 bases; bases outside gene matches: 0. In germline, CDR1 is DFQATT, CDR2 SNEGSKA (reference sequence). The CDR3 runs 15 residues. The CDR3, as DNA: TGCAGTGCTGGGACTAGCGGGAGCTCCTACAATGAGCAGTTCTTC. This encodes CSAGTSGSSYNEQFF.

This clonotype was counted only a few times. The chain carries TRBV20-1 and TRBJ2-1; weak D call: TRBD1 (6 bases). V was trimmed by 3 bases and J by 4 bases, leaving 16 bases between them. The germline CDR1 and CDR2 sequences are DFQATT and SNEGSKA (reference sequence). This CDR3 contains 15 residues. For the CDR3, the DNA is TGCAGTGCTAGGGACCGGGACATACTTTACAATGAGCAGTTCTTC. Translation: CSARDRDILYNEQFF.

This clonotype occurred many times. The V gene is TRBV20-1, the J gene TRBJ2-3, with TRBD2 matching over 7 bases. Germline assignment: CDR1 DFQATT and CDR2 SNEGSKA (reference sequence). This CDR3 spans 16 amino acids. The ends lost 0 bases at V and 2 bases at J; junction bases unmatched: 8. CDR3 residues: CSARDHAGVPTDTQYF. The CDR3, as DNA: TGCAGTGCTAGAGATCATGCGGGAGTTCCCACAGATACGCAGTATTTT.